The text below deals with one T cell receptor (beta chain). Its antigen remains unknown. This record belongs to a study of CD8 T cells in ankylosing spondylitis. Whole-study results and caveats: Ankylosing spondylitis blood seemed to carry a telltale TCR beta motif made of several highly homologous variants. Matched ankylosing spondylitis synovial fluid reportedly showed significant enrichment of disease-linked clones. Peripheral blood held disease-linked clones only at relatively low frequency, and these were CD8+.

From the 5' RACE reads, TCRdb called clonotypes with MiXCR, one entry per CDR3 protein. The table has 120,000 to 150,000 distinct CDR3 sequences, 6.5% to 8.5% seen once. The sequenced sample was synovial fluid, either unsorted or a sorted T cell fraction (not recorded which). This TCR derives from a male donor with ankylosing spondylitis.

CDR3 sequence: CASSQVGPYTGELFF. The CDR3 nucleotides are TGTGCCAGCAGCCAAGTCGGGCCTTACACCGGGGAGCTGTTTTTT. This sequence joins TRBV4-2 and TRBJ2-2; D ambiguous. The germline gives CDR1 LGHNA, CDR2 YNFKEQ. The CDR3 has 15 residues. The germline V and J ends were trimmed by 1 base and 3 bases, with 9 bases remaining between them.